One sample yielded the 9 T cell receptor beta chains listed below, sequenced in a study of molecular identifiers for immune sequencing clone quantification. TCRdb processed the PCR reads anew with MiXCR; each CDR3 protein has one entry. This sample carries about 63,000 distinct CDR3 sequences, 15% to 20% of them seen once, and the ten largest clones take under 1.5%. Sequencing was performed on naive CD8+ T cells from blood, with Jurkat cell RNA spiked in. The sample's subset: FACS-sorted CD8+CD4-CCR7+CD45RA+ naive T cells. These TCRs come from a human donor in good health. Some libraries in this study had Jurkat cell RNA spiked in.

This clonotype was picked up many times. This chain connects TRBV4-1 to TRBJ2-5; possibly TRBD2 for D (6 bases). Trimming took 2 bases from V and 4 from J, leaving 11 bases between them. Per the germline V gene, CDR1 is MGHRA and CDR2 is YSYEKL. This CDR3 comprises 14 residues. In DNA form, the CDR3 reads TGCGCCAGCAGCCAAAGCGGGTGGATAGAGACCCAGTACTTC. Translation: CASSQSGWIETQYF.

This clonotype was found many times. V and J are TRBV5-1 and TRBJ2-5, with a weak D call TRBD2 (6 bases). This CDR3 contains 15 residues. Per the germline V gene, CDR1 is SGHRS and CDR2 is YFSETQ. Trimming removed 0 bases from V and 5 bases from J, with 14 bases in between. DNA for the CDR3: TGCGCCAGCAGCTTGGATCCGGGGGTGGCGGAGACCCAGTACTTC. It translates to CASSLDPGVAETQYF.

This clonotype was counted ten times or more. The chain combines TRBV28 with TRBJ2-5, with 8 nucleotides matching TRBD1. V lost 3 bases, J lost 7 bases, and 1 base stayed unmatched. Germline CDR1 is MDHEN and CDR2 is SYDVKM. CDR3 size: 12 residues. The CDR3 coding sequence is TGTGCCAGCAGTTTTGACAGGGGGACCCAGTACTTC. It yields the protein CASSFDRGTQYF. The full variable domain, with the rest looked up from reference TRBV28 and TRBJ2-5, is DVKVTQSSRYLVKRTGEKVFLECVQDMDHENMFWYRQDPGLGLRLIYFSYDVKMKEKGDIPEGYSVSREKKERFSLILESASTNQTSMYLCASSFDRGTQYFGPGTRLLVL.

This clonotype has at least ten counts. The J gene is TRBJ1-5, the V gene TRBV9; 7 bases match TRBD1. This CDR3 has 14 amino acids. The germline V gene encodes CDR1 SGDLS and CDR2 YYNGEE. With 5 bases clipped from V and 3 bases from J, the junction kept 5 bases outside the gene matches. This CDR3 reads CASSRTGDNQPQHF. The CDR3 DNA follows: TGTGCCAGCAGTAGGACAGGTGACAATCAGCCCCAGCATTTT.

This clonotype was detected many times. V gene TRBV6-5 combines with J gene TRBJ2-5; no reliable D call. The V gene's germline CDR1 is MNHEY and CDR2 SVGAGI. Trimming pared 4 bases from V and 2 bases from J, leaving 8 bases between. This CDR3 comprises 13 residues. The CDR3 nucleotides read TGTGCCAGCAGTTCTGCCGGGCAAGAGACCCAGTACTTC. This sequence encodes CASSSAGQETQYF.

In its sample, this clonotype was seen many times. The V gene is TRBV7-9, the J gene TRBJ2-3; 7 bases match TRBD2. The germline CDR1 and CDR2 sequences are SEHNR and FQNEAQ (reference sequence). The CDR3 length is 15 residues. V gave up 1 base and J gave up 3 bases; unmatched junction bases: 4. The CDR3 nucleotides are TGTGCCAGCAGCTTAGTACGGGGGGTGACAGATACGCAGTATTTT. Translating gives CASSLVRGVTDTQYF.

This clonotype was counted many times. J is TRBJ1-3 and V is TRBV27, with TRBD1 matching over 9 bases. V gave up 5 bases and J gave up 8 bases; unmatched junction bases: 13. Looked up from germline, CDR1 is MNHEY and CDR2 is SMNVEV (reference sequence). The CDR3 has 16 amino acids. CDR3 DNA: TGTGCCAGCAGTCCTAGCCTGGGGACAGGGCTTTACACCATATATTTT. Its translation is CASSPSLGTGLYTIYF.

Points on this clonotype: This likely comes from a read error, as the CDR3 has no conserved phenylalanine or tryptophan at its end. The J gene is TRBJ2-3, the V gene TRBV13; no definite D call. Germline CDR1 reads PRHDT; CDR2 reads FYEKMQ (reference sequence). This CDR3 has 16 residues. V lost 4 bases and J 1 base, leaving 15 bases between the germline ends. The CDR3 sequence is CASSWTGSWGTDTQYS. CDR3 nucleotides: TGTGCCAGCAGCTGGACGGGTTCCTGGGGCACAGATACGCAGTATTCT.

Notes on this clonotype: With a much larger clone just one base away, this may be a read error. The gene calls are TRBV12-3 or TRBV12-4 and TRBJ2-1; TRBD2 matches 11 bases. This CDR3 has 18 residues. CDR3 nucleotides: TGTGCCGGCAGTGAGACTAGCGGGGAATTTAGCTCCTACAATGAGCAGTTCTTC. It codes for CAGSETSGEFSSYNEQFF.